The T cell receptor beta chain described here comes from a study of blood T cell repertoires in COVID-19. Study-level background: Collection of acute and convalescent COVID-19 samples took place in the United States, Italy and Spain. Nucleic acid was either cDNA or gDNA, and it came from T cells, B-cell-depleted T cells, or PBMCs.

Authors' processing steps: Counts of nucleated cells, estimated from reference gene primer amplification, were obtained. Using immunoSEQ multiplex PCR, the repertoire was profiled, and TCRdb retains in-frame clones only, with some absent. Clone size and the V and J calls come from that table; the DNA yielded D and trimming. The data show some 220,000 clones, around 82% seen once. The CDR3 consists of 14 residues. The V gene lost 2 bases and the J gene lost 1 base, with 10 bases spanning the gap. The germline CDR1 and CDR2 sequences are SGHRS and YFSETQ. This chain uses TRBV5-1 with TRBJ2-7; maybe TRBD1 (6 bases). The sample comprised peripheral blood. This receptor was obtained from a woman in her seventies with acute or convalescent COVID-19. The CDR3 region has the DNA TGCGCCAGCAGCTTAGGACAGCTTTCCTACGAGCAGTACTTC. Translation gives CASSLGQLSYEQYF.